The clone carrying this T cell receptor (beta chain) was detected only a few times. The entry originates in a study of T cells after yellow fever vaccination. Each CDR3 protein gets one entry after TCRdb re-called the 5' RACE reads with MiXCR. Among 95,000 to 100,000 distinct CDR3 sequences listed, around 5.8% were seen once. V gave up 4 bases and J gave up 7 bases, with 13 bases separating them. The CDR3 sequence is 13 residues long. The germline V gene encodes CDR1 SNHLY and CDR2 FYNNEI. This TCR was sampled from a young man who received the YFV17D yellow fever vaccine. The chain combines TRBV2 with TRBJ1-2, with D possibly TRBD1 on 5 matching bases. The starting material was CD8+ T cells sorted from PBMCs, obtained 10 days after the yellow fever booster vaccination. The DNA of the CDR3 is TGTGCCAGCAGTGTCAGCAGGGAGGCTGGCTACACCTTC. It is translated as CASSVSREAGYTF.